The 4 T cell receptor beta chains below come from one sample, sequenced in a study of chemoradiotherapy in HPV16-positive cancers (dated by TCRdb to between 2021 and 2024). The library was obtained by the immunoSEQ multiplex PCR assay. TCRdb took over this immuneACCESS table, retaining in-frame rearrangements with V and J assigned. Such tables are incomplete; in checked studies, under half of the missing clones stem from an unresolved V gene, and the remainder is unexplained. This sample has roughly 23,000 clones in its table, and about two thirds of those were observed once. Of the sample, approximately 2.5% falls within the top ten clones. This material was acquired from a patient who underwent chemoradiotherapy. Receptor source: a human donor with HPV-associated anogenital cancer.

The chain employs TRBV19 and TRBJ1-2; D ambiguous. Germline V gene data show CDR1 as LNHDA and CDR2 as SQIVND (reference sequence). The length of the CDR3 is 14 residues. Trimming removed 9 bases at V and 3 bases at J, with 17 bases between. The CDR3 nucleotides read TGTGCCAGCAACCTCAGGTCGGGGTACTATGGCTACACCTTC. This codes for CASNLRSGYYGYTF.

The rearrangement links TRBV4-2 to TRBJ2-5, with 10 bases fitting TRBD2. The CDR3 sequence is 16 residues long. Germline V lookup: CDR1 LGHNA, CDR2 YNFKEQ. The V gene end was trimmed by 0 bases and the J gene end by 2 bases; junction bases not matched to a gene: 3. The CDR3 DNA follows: TGTGCCAGCAGCCAAGATGGGACTAGCGCACAAGAGACCCAGTACTTC. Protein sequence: CASSQDGTSAQETQYF.

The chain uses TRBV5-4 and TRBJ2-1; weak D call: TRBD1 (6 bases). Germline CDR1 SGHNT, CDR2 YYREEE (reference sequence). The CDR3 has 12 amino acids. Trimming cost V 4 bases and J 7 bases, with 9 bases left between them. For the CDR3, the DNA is TGTGCCAGCAGCGTGGGGGCGAATGAGCAGTTCTTC. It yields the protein CASSVGANEQFF.

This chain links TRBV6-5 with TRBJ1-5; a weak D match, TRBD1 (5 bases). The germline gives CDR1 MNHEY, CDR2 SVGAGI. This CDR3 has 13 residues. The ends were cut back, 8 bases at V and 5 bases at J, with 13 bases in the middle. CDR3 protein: CASGGSGYQPQHF. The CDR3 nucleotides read TGTGCCAGCGGGGGATCGGGGTATCAGCCCCAGCATTTT.